This record concerns one T cell receptor beta chain sequence. Antigen: not known. The CDR3 runs 13 residues. TCRdb's table, derived via immunoSEQ multiplex PCR, lists solely in-frame clones and lacks some. The sample contains about 59,000 clones, around 92% of which appear only once. The data are from a study of graft-versus-host responses after intestinal transplantation. On the study more broadly: Recipients received multivisceral, liver-intestinal, or isolated intestinal transplants. Following induction with anti-thymocyte globulin, all recipients were given tacrolimus and steroids for two to three years. Study results and limitations: Recipient-marrow GvH clones were detected, some having first appeared in ileum or blood. GvH clone levels peaked in circulation, and this peak was associated with early post-transplant HvG declines.

This receptor was identified in a human donor who was the organ donor for an intestinal transplant. This sequence joins TRBV5-3 and TRBJ2-5; a possible D gene is TRBD1 (6 bases). TRBV5-3 is an ORF for which the function is uncertain. The sequencing here drew on unstimulated CD4+ T cells sorted from spleen or lymph node cells, taken before transplant. CDR3 nucleotide sequence: TGTGCGAGGTTTCTGGGGGCAGAAGAGACCCAGTACTTC. Residues: CARFLGAEETQYF.